This T cell receptor (beta chain) was sequenced in a study of blood T cell repertoires in COVID-19. Germline trimming cut 5 bases from V and 4 bases from J; bases unmatched to any gene: 10. Germline V lookup: CDR1 LNHDA, CDR2 SQIVND (reference sequence). The CDR3 runs to 17 residues. Some clones are missing from TCRdb's copy, which holds only in-frame ones; the method was immunoSEQ multiplex PCR. The sample lists about 260,000 clones, less than 90% occurring once. Sequencing was performed on peripheral blood. The source of this sequence is a man younger than 45 with active or convalescent COVID-19. The chain combines TRBV19 with TRBJ2-6; 8 nucleotides line up with TRBD1. This chain's CDR3 is CASSSGTGAQGANVLTF. CDR3 nucleotide sequence: TGTGCCAGTAGTTCCGGGACAGGCGCCCAAGGGGCCAACGTCCTGACTTTC.